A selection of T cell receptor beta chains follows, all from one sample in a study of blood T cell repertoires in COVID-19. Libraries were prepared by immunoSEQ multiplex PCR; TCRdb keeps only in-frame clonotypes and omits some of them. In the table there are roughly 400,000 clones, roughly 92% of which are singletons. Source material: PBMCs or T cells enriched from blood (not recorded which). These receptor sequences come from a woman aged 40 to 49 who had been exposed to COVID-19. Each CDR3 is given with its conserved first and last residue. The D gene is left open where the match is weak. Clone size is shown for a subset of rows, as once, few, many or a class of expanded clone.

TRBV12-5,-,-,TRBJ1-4,TGTGCTAGTGGTTTCGGGGTTAATGAAAAACTGTTTTTT,CASGFGVNEKLFF
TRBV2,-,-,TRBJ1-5,TGTGCCAGCAGTGAAGCGATAAACAGGGGCAATCAGCCCCAGCATTTT,CASSEAINRGNQPQHF
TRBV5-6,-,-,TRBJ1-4,TGTGCCAGCAGCTTGGTGTCAAATGAAAAACTGTTTTTT,CASSLVSNEKLFF
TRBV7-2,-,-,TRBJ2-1,TGTGCCAGCAGCTCCGACAGGAGTACCTACAATGAGCAGTTCTTC,CASSSDRSTYNEQFF
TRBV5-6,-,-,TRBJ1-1,TGTGCCAGCAGCTTCTTTACGGGTATGAACACTGAAGCTTTCTTT,CASSFFTGMNTEAFF
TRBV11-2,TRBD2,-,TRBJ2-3,TGTGCCAGCAGCTTATCCTCGGGGGGTTCTTATACGCAGTATTTT,CASSLSSGGSYTQYF
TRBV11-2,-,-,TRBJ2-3,TGTGCCAGCAGCGCGGGGCCGGATACGCAGTATTTT,CASSAGPDTQYF
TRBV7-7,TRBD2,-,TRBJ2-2,TGTGCTAGCACCGAGCGGGAGGGGAACACCGGGGAGCTGTTTTTT,CASTEREGNTGELFF
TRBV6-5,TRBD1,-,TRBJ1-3,TGTGCCAGTCAGGGGGCAGCTGGAAACACCATATATTTT,CASQGAAGNTIYF
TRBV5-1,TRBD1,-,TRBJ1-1,TGCGCCAGCAGCGGAATTCTAACAGGGGTTTACACTGAAGCTTTCTTT,CASSGILTGVYTEAFF
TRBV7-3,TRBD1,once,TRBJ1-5,TGTGCCAGCAGCCCCCGGGACAGGAGAAATCAGCCCCAGCATTTT,CASSPRDRRNQPQHF
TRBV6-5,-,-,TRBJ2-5,TGTGCCAGCAGTTCCCCCGGTCTCCCCGGGACCCAGTACTTC,CASSSPGLPGTQYF
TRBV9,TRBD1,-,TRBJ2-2,TGTGCCAGCAGCCCACCGGGACAGGGGGACACCGGGGAGCTGTTTTTT,CASSPPGQGDTGELFF
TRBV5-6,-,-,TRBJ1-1,TGTGCCAGCAGCCGCCGTGCGGGTACCACTGAAGCTTTCTTT,CASSRRAGTTEAFF
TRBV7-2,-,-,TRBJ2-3,TGTGCCAGCAGCTTGTATACAGATACGCAGTATTTT,CASSLYTDTQYF
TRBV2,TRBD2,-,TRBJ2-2,TGTGCCATCCGGACTAGCGGGGGGGCTTACACCGGGGAGCTGTTTTTT,CAIRTSGGAYTGELFF
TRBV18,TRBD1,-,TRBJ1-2,TGTGCCAGCTCAGAGACAGGGCCTCGGGGCTACACCTTC,CASSETGPRGYTF
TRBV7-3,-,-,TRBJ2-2,TGTGCCAGCAGTCAACAGGGTTACACCGGGGAGCTGTTTTTT,CASSQQGYTGELFF
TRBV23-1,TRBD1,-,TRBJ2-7,TGCGCCAGCAGTCGAAAAACAGGGGCCATATCCAGCTCCTACGAGCAGTACTTC,CASSRKTGAISSSYEQYF
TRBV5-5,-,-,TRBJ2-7,TGTGCCAGCAGTTTGCAGGGCGGGACCTACGAGCAGTACTTC,CASSLQGGTYEQYF
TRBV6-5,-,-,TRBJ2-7,TGTGCCAGCAGTTCCCTCTCCTACGAGCAGTACTTC,CASSSLSYEQYF
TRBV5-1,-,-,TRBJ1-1,TGCGCCAGCAGCCACAAACCGAACACTGAAGCTTTCTTT,CASSHKPNTEAFF
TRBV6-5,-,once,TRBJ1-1,TGTGCCAGCAGTTACGGGCGGGGCACTGAAGCTTTCTTT,CASSYGRGTEAFF
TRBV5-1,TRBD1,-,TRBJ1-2,TGCGCCAGCAGCGGGAAGACAGGGGGCAGGGGGACGGTGAACTTC,CASSGKTGGRGTVNF
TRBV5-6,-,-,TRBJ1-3,TGTGCCAGCAGCTTCGGGCGCCCTAGGGGAGGAAACACCATATATTTT,CASSFGRPRGGNTIYF
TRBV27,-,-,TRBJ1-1,TGTGCCAGCCGTAACTCTTTGAACACTGAAGCTTTCTTT,CASRNSLNTEAFF
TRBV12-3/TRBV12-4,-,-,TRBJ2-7,TGTGCCAGCAGACCCTCGACAGTATACGAGCAGTACTTC,CASRPSTVYEQYF
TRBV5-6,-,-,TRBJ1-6,TGTGCCAGCAGGGGGAGAGTGGGGTCTTCACCCCTCCACTTT,CASRGRVGSSPLHF
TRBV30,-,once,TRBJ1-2,TGTGCCTGCGCTAGAATTTCACGGCTTAACTATGGCTACACCTTC,CACARISRLNYGYTF
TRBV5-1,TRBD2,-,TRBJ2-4,TGCGCCAGCAGCTTATCAGCGGGAGGGAAAAACATTCAGTACTTC,CASSLSAGGKNIQYF
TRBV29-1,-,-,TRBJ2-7,TGCAGCGTTGAACTTGGGGACACAAGCTCCTACGAGCAGTACTTC,CSVELGDTSSYEQYF
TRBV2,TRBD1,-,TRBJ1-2,TGTGCCAGCAGCCTAAGAGGGGGCGAGGGAGGTGGCTACACCTTC,CASSLRGGEGGGYTF
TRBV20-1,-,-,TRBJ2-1,TGCAGTTACTATAGCTTCAATGAGCAGTTCTTC,CSYYSFNEQFF
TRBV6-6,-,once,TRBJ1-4,TGTGCCAGCAGGCCTATTCAAACTGAAAAACTGTTTTTT,CASRPIQTEKLFF
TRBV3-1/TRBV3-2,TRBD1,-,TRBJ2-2,TGTGCCAGCAGCCCGACAGGGGGCATGACCGGGGAGCTGTTTTTT,CASSPTGGMTGELFF
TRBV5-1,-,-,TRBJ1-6,TGCGCCAGCAGCCCGGGGGACGTAGAAAATTCACCCCTCCACTTT,CASSPGDVENSPLHF
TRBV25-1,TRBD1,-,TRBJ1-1,TGTGCCAGCAGTCCGGGACAGGGTCGAAGCACTGAAGCTTTCTTT,CASSPGQGRSTEAFF
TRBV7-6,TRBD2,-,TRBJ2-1,TGTGCCAGCAGCTTAGAGGCCGCGGGGGGGCTTTTAGTCAATGAGCAGTTCTTC,CASSLEAAGGLLVNEQFF
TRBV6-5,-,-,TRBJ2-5,TGTGCCAGCAGGTCGGGTTCGCGAGAGACCCAGTACTTC,CASRSGSRETQYF
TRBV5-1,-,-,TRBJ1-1,TGCGCCAGCAGCTTGGACACAGGGAACACTGAAGCTTTCTTT,CASSLDTGNTEAFF
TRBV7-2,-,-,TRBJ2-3,TGTGCCAGCAGCTTGGGCGGAGGAGGGGTAGATACGCAGTATTTT,CASSLGGGGVDTQYF
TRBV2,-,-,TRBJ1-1,TGTGCCAGCACTGGACAGTTAATGAACACTGAAGCTTTCTTT,CASTGQLMNTEAFF
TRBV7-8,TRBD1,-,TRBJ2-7,TGTGCCAGCAGCTCGGACAGGGTGTCCTACGAGCAGTACTTC,CASSSDRVSYEQYF
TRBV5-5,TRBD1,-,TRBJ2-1,TGTGCCAGCAGCTTGGCCCAGACAGGGGGCTACAATGAGCAGTTCTTC,CASSLAQTGGYNEQFF
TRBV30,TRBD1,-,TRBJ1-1,TGTGCCTGGAGACGGGACAGGGGGTCTGAAGCTTTCTTT,CAWRRDRGSEAFF
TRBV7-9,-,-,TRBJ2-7,TGTGCCAGCAGCTCCTCGCGTACCTACGAGCAGTACTTC,CASSSSRTYEQYF
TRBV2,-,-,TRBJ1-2,TGTGCCAGCAGTGAGTCAGGGGTTGGCTACACCTTC,CASSESGVGYTF
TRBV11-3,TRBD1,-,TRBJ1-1,TGTGCCAGCAGCTTACAGACAGGGGTGAACACTGAAGCTTTCTTT,CASSLQTGVNTEAFF
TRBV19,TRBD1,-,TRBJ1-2,TGTGCCAGTAGATCCCCGGGGACAGGGCGGTATGGCTACACCTTC,CASRSPGTGRYGYTF
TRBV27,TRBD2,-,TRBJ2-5,TGTGCCAGCAGTCTCAATAGCGGGAAGGGGGAAGAGACCCAGTACTTC,CASSLNSGKGEETQYF
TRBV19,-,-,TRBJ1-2,TGTGCCGCGAGAGGGGGTTCCTATGGCTACACCTTC,CAARGGSYGYTF
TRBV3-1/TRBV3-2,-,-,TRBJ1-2,TGTGCCAGCAGCCAAGATATTCGCTACACCTTC,CASSQDIRYTF
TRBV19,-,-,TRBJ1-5,TGTGCCAGTAAACTTTTGGAGGTCAATCAGCCCCAGCATTTT,CASKLLEVNQPQHF
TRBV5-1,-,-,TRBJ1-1,TGCGCCAGCAGCTTGGCCGGGAACAGGGCCGGCACTGAAGCTTTCTTT,CASSLAGNRAGTEAFF
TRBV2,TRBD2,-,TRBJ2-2,TGTGCCAGCAAAGGAACTAGCGGTACCGGGGAGCTGTTTTTT,CASKGTSGTGELFF
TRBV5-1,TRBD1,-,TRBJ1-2,TGCGCCAGCAGCTTGGCTCCGGGACAGAAAAACTATGGCTACACCTTC,CASSLAPGQKNYGYTF